This T cell receptor (beta chain) comes out of a study of CXCR3-negative and CXCR3-positive naive CD8 T cells. The study's findings and limits: Greater hydrophobicity was found in TRB CDR3s of CXCR3-positive naive cells than of CXCR3-negative naive cells.

The germline CDR1 and CDR2 sequences are SGHKS and YYEKEE (reference sequence). CDR3 length: 15 residues. Comments on this clonotype: The antigen remains undetermined.

The authors made the TRB cDNA libraries by 5' RACE using UMI labels. TCRdb reworked the 5' RACE reads into one entry per CDR3 protein, no DNA. This sample contains 80,000 to 100,000 distinct CDR3 sequences. CD45RO-CCR7+CD27+CD95- marked naive CD8+ T cells. The origin of this receptor is a human donor in good health. Some clones in this sample may be carry-over from other donors' samples. The sequencing sample was made of naive CXCR3+ CD8+ T cells from blood. As to subset: CD45RO-CCR7+CD27+CD95- naive CD8+ T cells expressing CXCR3 (TNR3+). The chain uses TRBV5-5 and TRBJ2-3; the TCRdb call, TRBD2, lacks DNA for checking. The CDR3 loop reads CASSFSLAGADTQYF.